The 9 T cell receptor beta chains below all came from one sample that was sequenced in a study of neurological immune-mediated disorders. MiXCR was run by TCRdb on the 5' RACE reads, yielding one entry per CDR3 protein. The table shows about 89,000 distinct CDR3 sequences, with 2.5% to 3% occurring only once. Source material: PBMCs. The receptors here all came from a woman aged 25 to 45 with multiple sclerosis.

This clonotype was picked up many times. The gene calls are TRBV18 and TRBJ2-1; 10 bases are a match to TRBD2. V lost 4 bases, J lost 6 bases, and 0 bases stayed unmatched. The CDR3 extends over 13 amino acids. The germline V gene has CDR1 KGHSH and CDR2 LQKENI. The CDR3 spells CASSQREGNEQFF. CDR3 DNA: TGTGCCAGCTCACAGCGGGAGGGCAATGAGCAGTTCTTC.

This clonotype was seen many times. The chain has TRBV20-1 and TRBJ2-5; D perhaps matches TRBD2 (6 bases). The germline CDR1 and CDR2 sequences are DFQATT and SNEGSKA (reference sequence). The CDR3 length is 12 residues. V lost 6 bases, J lost 4 bases, and 12 bases lay in between. The CDR3 nucleotides are TGCAGTGCCCAAAAGGAGGGAGAGACCCAGTACTTC. Encoded protein: CSAQKEGETQYF.

This clonotype was counted at least ten times. CDR3 sequence (DNA): TGCAGTGCTAGCAAACTAGCGGGACTACACAATGAGCAGTTCTTC. Its translation: CSASKLAGLHNEQFF. V gene TRBV20-1 combines with J gene TRBJ2-1; 10 bases align to TRBD2. The germline CDR1 and CDR2 sequences are DFQATT and SNEGSKA (reference sequence). The CDR3 is made up of 15 amino acids. The V segment lost 3 bases and the J segment 5 bases; nucleotides outside the gene matches: 7.

This clonotype was observed many times. The V call is TRBV20-1, the J call TRBJ1-5; perhaps TRBD1 as D (5 bases). The V gene lost 6 bases and the J gene lost 0 bases, with 18 bases spanning the gap. This CDR3 comprises 16 residues. From germline, CDR1 is DFQATT and CDR2 SNEGSKA (reference sequence). The CDR3 nucleotides read TGCAGTGCCGAGGGGCAGGGCCAATATAGCAATCAGCCCCAGCATTTT. Translating it yields CSAEGQGQYSNQPQHF.

This clonotype was seen at least ten times. The V gene is TRBV7-9, the J gene TRBJ2-1, with D possibly called TRBD1 or TRBD2 (5 bases each). V was clipped by 4 bases and J by 7 bases, with 5 bases between them. Germline V gives CDR1 SEHNR, CDR2 FQNEAQ (reference sequence). This CDR3 region has 11 residues. In DNA form, the CDR3 reads TGTGCCAGCAGCTGGGGGAATGAGCAGTTCTTC. Its translation: CASSWGNEQFF.

Comment on this clonotype: The junction does not match germline at one end; this may be a read error. The chain is built from TRBV19 and TRBJ2-1, with 10 bases matching TRBD2. The CDR3 has 16 amino acids. Germline-derived CDR1 and CDR2 are LNHDA and SQIVND (reference sequence). The CDR3 DNA reads as TGTGCCAGTAGTGTCGTAGCGGGAGGCGCCTACAATGATCAGTTCTTC. The encoded protein is CASSVVAGGAYNDQFF.

In its sample, this clonotype was seen many times. J is TRBJ2-1 and V is TRBV2; D perhaps matches TRBD1 (6 bases). The CDR3 length is 15 residues. V was clipped by 6 bases and J by 5 bases, with 17 bases between them. Germline assignment: CDR1 SNHLY and CDR2 FYNNEI. The CDR3 DNA is TGTGCCAGCAGACTTGAAGGGGGACCTAACAATGAGCAGTTCTTC. This encodes CASRLEGGPNNEQFF.

This clonotype was counted at least ten times. The chain couples TRBV10-3 to TRBJ2-7; D unclear. The CDR3 covers 13 residues. Trimming stripped 4 bases from V and 1 base from J, with 8 bases between. Germline assignment: CDR1 ENHRY and CDR2 SYGVKD. This CDR3 is CAISVGRSYEQYF. CDR3 bases: TGTGCCATCAGTGTCGGCAGATCCTACGAGCAGTACTTC.

Many counts were recorded for this clonotype. The gene calls are TRBV5-1 and TRBJ1-1, with 7 bases that match TRBD1. Trimming at V came to 1 base and at J to 5 bases, leaving 8 bases not matched to a gene. The germline V gene encodes CDR1 SGHRS and CDR2 YFSETQ. The CDR3 contains 15 residues. CDR3 sequence: CASSLNPGTETEAFF. CDR3 DNA sequence: TGCGCCAGCAGCTTGAACCCCGGGACAGAGACTGAAGCTTTCTTT. Full variable domain (outside the CDR3, taken from reference TRBV5-1 and TRBJ1-1): KAGVTQTPRYLIKTRGQQVTLSCSPISGHRSVSWYQQTPGQGLQFLFEYFSETQRNKGNFPGRFSGRQFSNSRSEMNVSTLELGDSALYLCASSLNPGTETEAFFGQGTRLTVV.